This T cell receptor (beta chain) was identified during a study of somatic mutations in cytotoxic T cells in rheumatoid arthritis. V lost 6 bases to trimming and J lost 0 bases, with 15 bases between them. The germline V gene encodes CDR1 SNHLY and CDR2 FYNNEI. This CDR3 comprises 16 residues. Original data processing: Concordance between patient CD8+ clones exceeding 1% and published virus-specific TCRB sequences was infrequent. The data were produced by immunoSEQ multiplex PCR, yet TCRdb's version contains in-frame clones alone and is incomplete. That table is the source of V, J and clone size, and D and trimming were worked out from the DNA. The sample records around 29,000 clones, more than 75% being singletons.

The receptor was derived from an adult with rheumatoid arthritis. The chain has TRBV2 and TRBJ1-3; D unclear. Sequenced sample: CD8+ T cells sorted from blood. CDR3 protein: CASSAGRAASGNTIYF. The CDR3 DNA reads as TGTGCCAGCAGCGCCGGACGGGCAGCCTCTGGAAACACCATATATTTT.